This T cell receptor beta chain derives from a study of blood T cell repertoires in COVID-19. Germline CDR1 and CDR2: SGHTA and FQGNSA. The CDR3 runs to 15 residues. V dropped 1 base and J dropped 2 bases, with 11 bases sitting between them. Assay: immunoSEQ multiplex PCR; the TCRdb copy retains only in-frame clones and omits some. Among under 500,000 clones listed, around 88% were seen once. The receptor's source is a woman aged 25 to 39 with acute or convalescent COVID-19. The chain joins TRBV7-2 to TRBJ1-2; D might be TRBD1 (6 bases). Sequenced input: peripheral blood. The CDR3 region is CASSLVQGSNYGYTF. CDR3 nucleotide sequence: TGTGCCAGCAGCTTAGTACAGGGTTCGAACTATGGCTACACCTTC.